A single sample gave rise to the 25 T cell receptor beta chains below, sequenced in a study of T cell repertoires in cytomegalovirus infection. TCRdb redid the calling of the reads with MiXCR, one entry per CDR3 protein. The sample carries about 490,000 distinct CDR3 sequences, about 15% recorded once. The sequenced sample was CD8+ T cells from PBMCs. These receptors came from a human donor in good health (CMV status not recorded). Some clones in this sample may be carry-over from other donors' samples.

V usage is TRBV19 and J usage is TRBJ2-3; TRBD2 matches 8 bases. Germline lookup yields CDR1 LNHDA and CDR2 SQIVND (reference sequence). CDR3 length: 15 amino acids. The V gene end was trimmed by 4 bases and the J gene end by 6 bases; junction bases not matched to a gene: 9. CDR3 amino acids: CASSSGGPPRDTQYF. CDR3 in DNA: TGTGCCAGTAGTAGCGGGGGGCCACCGAGGGATACGCAGTATTTT.

This clonotype has just a few counts. This rearrangement joins TRBV2 to TRBJ1-5; 8 bases align to TRBD1. The CDR3 length is 14 residues. The V gene end was trimmed by 6 bases and the J gene end by 4 bases; junction bases not matched to a gene: 5. The germline CDR1 and CDR2 sequences are SNHLY and FYNNEI. As DNA, the CDR3 is TGTGCCAGCAGGGCAGGGGGCCCTAATCAGCCCCAGCATTTT. This translates into CASRAGGPNQPQHF.

In this sample, this clonotype turned up many times. The gene calls are TRBV6-5 and TRBJ1-1; D may be TRBD1 (6 bases). The V and J ends lost 2 bases and 12 bases respectively, with 13 bases between them. This CDR3 spans 12 amino acids. The germline V gene has CDR1 MNHEY and CDR2 SVGAGI. The CDR3 loop is CASSYAGARTFF. CDR3 DNA sequence: TGTGCCAGCAGTTACGCGGGGGCTCGAACTTTCTTT.

This chain joins TRBV29-1 and TRBJ1-2; 8 bases are shared with TRBD1. Germline trimming cut 6 bases from V and 4 bases from J; bases unmatched to any gene: 4. Germline assignment: CDR1 SQVTM and CDR2 ANQGSEA. The CDR3 spans 12 residues. CDR3 in DNA: TGCAGCGTAGAGGACAGGGTCTATGGCTACACCTTC. Its protein product is CSVEDRVYGYTF.

This clonotype has just a few counts. This rearrangement joins TRBV19 to TRBJ2-1; maybe TRBD2 (6 bases). V lost 4 bases to trimming and J lost 3 bases, with 22 bases between them. CDR1 LNHDA and CDR2 SQIVND come from the germline V gene (reference sequence). The CDR3 runs to 18 residues. CDR3 sequence: CASSNRDFGISYYNEQFF. The CDR3 DNA reads as TGTGCCAGTAGTAATCGGGACTTTGGTATTTCCTACTACAATGAGCAGTTCTTC.

This clonotype was counted between two and nine times. The chain recombines TRBV6-2 or TRBV6-3 with TRBJ2-3; D gene uncertain. Per the germline V gene, CDR1 is MNHEY and CDR2 is SVGEGT. This CDR3 spans 14 amino acids. Trimming stripped 4 bases from V and 2 bases from J, with 10 bases between. The CDR3 reads CASSSWEHTDTQYF. CDR3 coding DNA: TGTGCCAGCAGTTCTTGGGAACACACAGATACGCAGTATTTT.

The V gene is TRBV19, the J gene TRBJ2-3, with 11 bases identical to TRBD2. CDR1 is LNHDA, CDR2 SQIVND, per germline (reference sequence). This CDR3 has 15 residues. V was clipped by 6 bases and J by 2 bases; unmatched bases: 4. In DNA, the CDR3 is TGTGCCAGTAGACTAGCGGGAGCCGTCACAGATACGCAGTATTTT. It translates to CASRLAGAVTDTQYF.

This clonotype appeared a few times. The chain joins TRBV28 to TRBJ2-7; TRBD1 agrees at 9 bases. V shed 8 bases, J shed 3 bases, and the junction held 8 bases outside the gene matches. Germline-derived CDR1 and CDR2 are MDHEN and SYDVKM. CDR3 length: 14 amino acids. The CDR3 loop is CASGTGQGIYEQYF. The CDR3 DNA is TGTGCCAGCGGAACGGGACAGGGAATCTACGAGCAGTACTTC.

The chain employs TRBV27 and TRBJ1-2; no clear D. Germline V CDR1 and CDR2: MNHEY, SMNVEV (reference sequence). Trimming removed 6 bases from V and 3 bases from J, with 11 bases in between. The CDR3 covers 13 residues. CDR3 DNA: TGTGCCAGCAGAGAGGCCGGGGACTATGGCTACACCTTC. Its translation is CASREAGDYGYTF.

This clonotype was detected ten times or more. The chain combines TRBV12-3 or TRBV12-4 with TRBJ2-5; D perhaps matches TRBD2 (5 bases). The CDR3 runs to 12 residues. V gave up 3 bases and J gave up 10 bases, with 12 bases separating them. The CDR3 reads CASSFVGILQYF. The DNA for the CDR3 is TGTGCCAGCAGTTTCGTCGGGATTCTCCAGTACTTC.

This clonotype appeared many times. The chain uses TRBV12-3 or TRBV12-4 and TRBJ2-1; 10 bases are a match to TRBD1. This CDR3 contains 14 residues. J gave up 7 bases and V 5 bases, and 5 bases lay outside the gene matches. The CDR3 DNA follows: TGTGCCAGCAGTCGGGGACAGGGGAAAAATGAGCAGTTCTTC. It specifies CASSRGQGKNEQFF.

This clonotype was detected ten times or more. The genes are TRBV27 and TRBJ2-1; D possibly uses TRBD1 or TRBD2 (5 bases each). The CDR3 totals 12 residues. The germline gives CDR1 MNHEY, CDR2 SMNVEV (reference sequence). Deletions cut 2 bases from V and 9 bases from J, with 8 bases between. CDR3 nucleotides: TGTGCCAGCAGTTTACCGGGACCTGAGCAGTTCTTC. It codes for CASSLPGPEQFF.

Many counts were recorded for this clonotype. The chain is built from TRBV7-3 and TRBJ2-2, with 9 bases aligning to TRBD2. V trimming: 5 bases; J trimming: 5 bases; junction bases outside the gene matches: 12. The CDR3 spans 17 residues. Germline V gene sequence: CDR1 SGHTA, CDR2 FQGTGA. CDR3 in amino acids: CASSPAPGLAYTGELFF. In DNA, the CDR3 is TGTGCCAGCAGCCCCGCCCCGGGACTAGCCTATACCGGGGAGCTGTTTTTT.

This chain connects TRBV7-9 to TRBJ2-3, with D perhaps TRBD2 (7 bases). The CDR3 contains 16 residues. Germline CDR1 SEHNR, CDR2 FQNEAQ (reference sequence). V lost 1 base and J 6 bases, leaving 17 bases between the germline ends. The CDR3 DNA follows: TGTGCCAGCAGCTTAGGTCCGGGGGGCCGTCGGGATACGCAGTATTTT. Its protein product is CASSLGPGGRRDTQYF.

The sample holds one count of this clonotype. The V gene is TRBV25-1, the J gene TRBJ1-2; D not resolved. The CDR3 spans 11 residues. Germline lookup yields CDR1 MGHDK and CDR2 SYGVNS. Trimming took 8 bases from V and 7 from J, leaving 11 bases between them. The CDR3 is CASREGSGYTF. The CDR3 DNA follows: TGTGCCAGCCGGGAGGGCAGTGGCTACACCTTC.

Points on this clonotype: Since the CDR3 does not end with the conserved phenylalanine or tryptophan, this likely comes from a read error. J is TRBJ2-5 and V is TRBV27; D unclear. Germline V gene sequence: CDR1 MNHEY, CDR2 SMNVEV (reference sequence). The CDR3 is 13 residues long. The V end lost 2 bases, the J end lost 5 bases, and 9 bases lay between the germline ends. The CDR3 sequence is CASSLTLMETQYY. The CDR3 nucleotides read TGTGCCAGCAGTTTAACCCTGATGGAGACCCAGTACTAC.

The chain recombines TRBV5-5 with TRBJ2-1; D unresolved. V gave up 0 bases and J gave up 1 base, with 5 bases separating them. Germline assignment: CDR1 SGHKS and CDR2 YYEKEE (reference sequence). The CDR3 length is 14 residues. CDR3 coding DNA: TGTGCCAGCAGCTTGGAACTATCCTACAATGAGCAGTTCTTC. Translation gives CASSLELSYNEQFF.

At least ten counts were recorded for this clonotype. The V call is TRBV7-9, the J call TRBJ2-7; perhaps TRBD1 as D (5 bases). The germline V gene encodes CDR1 SEHNR and CDR2 FQNEAQ (reference sequence). This CDR3 has 15 residues. V lost 1 base and J 3 bases, leaving 13 bases between the germline ends. The CDR3 region has the DNA TGTGCCAGCAGCTTAGTTCAGGGCAGGCACTACGAGCAGTACTTC. This translates into CASSLVQGRHYEQYF.

This clonotype has a handful of counts. The CDR3 DNA sequence: TGTGCCAGCAGTTCCCCCGGGCTATCTGAAGCTTTCTTT. Translated: CASSSPGLSEAFF. The rearrangement links TRBV27 to TRBJ1-1; the D is unclear. The CDR3 loop spans 13 amino acids. The germline V gene has CDR1 MNHEY and CDR2 SMNVEV (reference sequence). The V and J ends lost 4 bases and 6 bases respectively, with 12 bases between them.

This clonotype was detected only a few times. The V gene is TRBV19, the J gene TRBJ1-1; no reliable D call. CDR3 length equals 13 residues. Between the trimmed V and J ends, which lost 1 base and 5 bases, there was a span of 8 bases. Germline lookup yields CDR1 LNHDA and CDR2 SQIVND (reference sequence). The CDR3 protein is CASSIGAGTEAFF. In DNA, the CDR3 is TGTGCCAGTAGTATAGGGGCAGGAACTGAAGCTTTCTTT.

This clonotype was seen at least ten times. This sequence joins TRBV2 and TRBJ2-3; 15 bases fit TRBD2. V lost 6 bases, J lost 1 base, and 8 bases stayed unmatched. Looked up from germline, CDR1 is SNHLY and CDR2 is FYNNEI. The CDR3 contains 18 residues. CDR3 bases: TGTGCCAGCAGGGGACTAGCGGGAGGTTCCTTCGGCACAGATACGCAGTATTTT. Translating it yields CASRGLAGGSFGTDTQYF. Looking up the rest from reference TRBV2 and TRBJ2-3 gives the full variable domain: EPEVTQTPSHQVTQMGQEVILRCVPISNHLYFYWYRQILGQKVEFLVSFYNNEISEKSEIFDDQFSVERPDGSNFTLKIRSTKLEDSAMYFCASRGLAGGSFGTDTQYFGPGTRLTVL.

This clonotype was counted many times. The chain uses TRBV2 and TRBJ1-2; 7 positions match TRBD1. CDR1 and CDR2 from the germline V gene are SNHLY and FYNNEI. With V trimmed by 7 bases and J by 8 bases, 13 bases remained unmatched. This CDR3 has 14 amino acids. CDR3 sequence: CASIGSKGAAGYTF. CDR3 sequence (DNA): TGTGCCAGCATTGGATCGAAGGGGGCTGCCGGCTACACCTTC.

This sequence joins TRBV4-1 and TRBJ2-5, with 7 bases matching TRBD2. Losses at the gene ends were 2 bases for V and 5 bases for J; bases not matched to a gene: 8. The CDR3 runs to 15 residues. The germline V gene encodes CDR1 MGHRA and CDR2 YSYEKL. The CDR3 region has the DNA TGCGCCAGCAGCCAAACCCAAGCGGGGAGCGAGACCCAGTACTTC. Protein product: CASSQTQAGSETQYF.

This clonotype has more than one count but fewer than ten. J is TRBJ1-2 and V is TRBV5-6; D is uncertain. Germline V gene data show CDR1 as SGHDT and CDR2 as YYEEEE. With 0 bases removed from V and 6 bases from J, the gap between germline ends came to 9 bases. The CDR3 length is 13 residues. The CDR3 coding sequence is TGTGCCAGCAGCTTGGAAGGGATCCATGGCTACACCTTC. Its translation: CASSLEGIHGYTF.

This clonotype was seen a few times. DNA for the CDR3: TGTGCCAGCAGCTTAGTCCTTGCGGAGACCCAGTACTTC. Its protein product is CASSLVLAETQYF. This sequence joins TRBV7-9 and TRBJ2-5; D remains ambiguous. The V gene's germline CDR1 is SEHNR and CDR2 FQNEAQ (reference sequence). This CDR3 has 13 residues. The V and J ends lost 1 base and 5 bases respectively, with 8 bases between them.